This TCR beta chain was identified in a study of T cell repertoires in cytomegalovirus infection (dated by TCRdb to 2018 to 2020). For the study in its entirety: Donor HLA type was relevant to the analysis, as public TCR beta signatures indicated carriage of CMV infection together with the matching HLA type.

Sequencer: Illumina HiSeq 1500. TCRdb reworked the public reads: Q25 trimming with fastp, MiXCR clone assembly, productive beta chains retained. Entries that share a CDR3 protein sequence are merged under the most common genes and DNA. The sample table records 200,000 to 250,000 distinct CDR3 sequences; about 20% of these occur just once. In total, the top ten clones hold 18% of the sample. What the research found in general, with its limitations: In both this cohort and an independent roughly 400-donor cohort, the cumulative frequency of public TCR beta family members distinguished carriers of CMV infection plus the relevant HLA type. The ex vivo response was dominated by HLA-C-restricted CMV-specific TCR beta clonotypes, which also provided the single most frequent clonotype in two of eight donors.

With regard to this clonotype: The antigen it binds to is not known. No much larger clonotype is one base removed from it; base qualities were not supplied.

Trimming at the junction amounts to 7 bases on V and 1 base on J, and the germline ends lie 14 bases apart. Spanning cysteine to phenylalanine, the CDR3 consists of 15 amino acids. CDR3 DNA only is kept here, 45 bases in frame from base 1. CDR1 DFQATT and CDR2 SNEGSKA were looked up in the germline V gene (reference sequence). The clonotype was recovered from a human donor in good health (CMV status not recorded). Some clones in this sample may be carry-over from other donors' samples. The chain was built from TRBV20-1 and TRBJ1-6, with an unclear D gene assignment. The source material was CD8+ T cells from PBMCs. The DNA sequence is TGCAGTGTCGCCGTGAGAGGGTCCTATAATTCACCCCTCCACTTT. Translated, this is CSVAVRGSYNSPLHF.